This passage covers 19 T cell receptor beta chains from one sample sequenced in a study of blood T cell repertoires in COVID-19 (dated by TCRdb to about 2020). The library relied on the immunoSEQ multiplex PCR assay. Here the immuneACCESS table is served through TCRdb, limited to in-frame sequences with V and J called. Missing clones are a known gap in these copies; in checked studies unresolved V genes cover under half, and the rest lacks a known reason. The sample table records fewer than 150,000 clones; 80% to 90% of these occur just once. The ten largest clonotypes hold 3.5% to 5.5% of the sample. The source material was peripheral blood. The receptor source for this set is a woman in her 40s with acute or convalescent COVID-19.

This sequence joins TRBV7-2 and TRBJ2-7; 13 bases line up with TRBD2. This CDR3 spans 18 amino acids. V shed 4 bases, J shed 0 bases, and the junction held 9 bases outside the gene matches. Looked up from germline, CDR1 is SGHTA and CDR2 is FQGNSA. The CDR3 DNA reads as TGTGCCAGCAGCTCCAGGACTAGCGGGAGTCTTGGCTCCTACGAGCAGTACTTC. This gives the protein CASSSRTSGSLGSYEQYF.

The V call is TRBV4-3, the J call TRBJ2-4; a weak D match, TRBD2 (5 bases). Germline V gene lookup returns CDR1 LGHNA and CDR2 YSLEER. Trimming removed 1 base from V and 6 bases from J, with 7 bases in between. There are 13 residues in the CDR3. Here the CDR3 DNA reads TGCGCCAGCAGCCAAGGCCGGGGAAACATTCAGTACTTC. This translates into CASSQGRGNIQYF.

The V gene is TRBV12-3 or TRBV12-4, the J gene TRBJ2-1; no clear D. Trimming pared 6 bases from V and 7 bases from J, leaving 13 bases between. The CDR3 has 13 amino acids. CDR3 DNA: TGTGCCAGCAGCCCAAACAAGGAGAATGAGCAGTTCTTC. Its translation is CASSPNKENEQFF.

V gene TRBV5-1 combines with J gene TRBJ2-3; 9 bases fit TRBD2. V gave up 0 bases and J gave up 0 bases; unmatched junction bases: 2. From germline, CDR1 is SGHRS and CDR2 YFSETQ. The CDR3 loop spans 16 amino acids. CDR3 amino acids: CASSLGGGDSTDTQYF. For the CDR3, the DNA is TGCGCCAGCAGCTTGGGCGGGGGGGATAGCACAGATACGCAGTATTTT.

This clone was observed once. V gene TRBV5-1 combines with J gene TRBJ1-2; D remains ambiguous. V was shortened by 1 base and J by 0 bases, with 13 bases between the two germline ends. The V gene's germline CDR1 is SGHRS and CDR2 YFSETQ. The CDR3 has 16 amino acids. The CDR3 spells CASSLNGGPSNYGYTF. The CDR3 DNA follows: TGCGCCAGCAGCTTGAACGGAGGTCCTTCTAACTATGGCTACACCTTC.

The rearrangement links TRBV19 to TRBJ1-2; D remains unclear. CDR1 is LNHDA and CDR2 is SQIVND in the germline V gene (reference sequence). Trimming left V 10 bases short and J 2 bases short, with 11 bases between. The CDR3 spans 12 residues. The DNA of the CDR3 is TGTGCCACCCTTGGACTGAACTATGGCTACACCTTC. It encodes CATLGLNYGYTF.

The genes are TRBV10-3 and TRBJ1-2; TRBD1 agrees at 7 bases. The germline CDR1 and CDR2 sequences are ENHRY and SYGVKD. Losses at the gene ends were 2 bases for V and 3 bases for J; bases not matched to a gene: 9. CDR3 length: 16 amino acids. The CDR3 DNA sequence: TGTGCCATCAGTGAGGCCTCCGGGACAGAAGACTATGGCTACACCTTC. Translated: CAISEASGTEDYGYTF.

The V gene is TRBV3-1 (or the pseudogene TRBV3-2), the J gene TRBJ2-2; TRBD2 might be the D (5 bases). CDR1 is LGHDT and CDR2 is YNNKEL in the germline V gene (reference sequence). The CDR3 sequence is 13 residues long. V was shortened by 4 bases and J by 4 bases, with 7 bases between the two germline ends. CDR3 sequence: CASSPRGTGELFF. The CDR3, as DNA: TGTGCCAGCAGCCCCCGGGGCACCGGGGAGCTGTTTTTT.

This sequence joins TRBV6-4 and TRBJ2-1; perhaps TRBD1 as D (6 bases). CDR3 size: 14 residues. CDR1 is MRHNA, CDR2 SNTAGT, per germline. V was trimmed by 4 bases and J by 9 bases, leaving 16 bases between them. CDR3 residues: CASSGDRSSGEQFF. The CDR3 DNA sequence: TGTGCCAGCAGTGGAGACAGGTCCAGCGGTGAGCAGTTCTTC.

The chain's CDR3 is CASSQGLNSGANVLTF. CDR3 DNA sequence: TGCGCCAGCAGCCAAGGGCTGAACTCTGGGGCCAACGTCCTGACTTTC. The chain combines TRBV4-3 with TRBJ2-6; D ambiguous. The V end lost 1 base, the J end lost 0 bases, and 7 bases lay between the germline ends. CDR3 length equals 16 residues. The V gene's germline CDR1 is LGHNA and CDR2 YSLEER.

The gene calls are TRBV7-2 and TRBJ2-1; no firm D call. V lost 0 bases to trimming and J lost 4 bases, with 22 bases between them. The CDR3 is 19 amino acids. In germline, CDR1 is SGHTA, CDR2 FQGNSA. This CDR3 reads CASSLASPRAPSPYNEQFF. The CDR3 coding sequence is TGTGCCAGCAGCTTAGCAAGCCCAAGAGCGCCCAGCCCATACAATGAGCAGTTCTTC.

This rearrangement joins TRBV19 to TRBJ1-4; D gene unclear. Between the trimmed V and J ends, which lost 5 bases and 8 bases, there was a span of 18 bases. The CDR3 length is 15 residues. The V gene's germline CDR1 is LNHDA and CDR2 SQIVND (reference sequence). In DNA form, the CDR3 reads TGTGCCAGTAGTTCCCGACCCCCCCGGGAGGAAAAACTGTTTTTT. Translation gives CASSSRPPREEKLFF.

J is TRBJ2-7 and V is TRBV28; tentatively, D is TRBD1 (5 bases). V dropped 3 bases and J dropped 0 bases, with 9 bases sitting between them. Germline CDR1 and CDR2: MDHEN and SYDVKM. The CDR3 sequence is 14 residues long. CDR3 in DNA: TGTGCCAGCAGTTTCTTGCAGGGCTCCTACGAGCAGTACTTC. Translated: CASSFLQGSYEQYF.

The chain recombines TRBV7-3 with TRBJ2-5, with TRBD1 matching over 9 bases. The germline gives CDR1 SGHTA, CDR2 FQGTGA. CDR3 length: 15 residues. V was pared by 5 bases and J by 4 bases, with 8 bases of the junction left unmatched. DNA for the CDR3: TGTGCCAGCAGCCTCTCCCGACAGGGGGGAGAGACCCAGTACTTC. This translates into CASSLSRQGGETQYF.

The gene calls are TRBV10-3 and TRBJ2-7; 10 bases agree with TRBD2. The germline V gene encodes CDR1 ENHRY and CDR2 SYGVKD. The CDR3 spans 12 residues. Trimming took 7 bases from V and 3 from J; bases not matched to a gene: 0. The CDR3 DNA is TGTGCCATCACTAGCGGGAGCTACGAGCAGTACTTC. The encoded protein is CAITSGSYEQYF.

The chain employs TRBV7-2 and TRBJ1-1, with D possibly being TRBD1 (5 bases). Germline V gives CDR1 SGHTA, CDR2 FQGNSA. Trimming stripped 5 bases from V and 1 base from J, with 8 bases between. CDR3 length: 13 residues. The CDR3 DNA sequence: TGTGCCAGCAGCCGCGACAGGAACACTGAAGCTTTCTTT. This codes for CASSRDRNTEAFF.

V is TRBV4-3 and J is TRBJ2-1; possibly TRBD2 for D (6 bases). CDR1 LGHNA and CDR2 YSLEER come from the germline V gene. Trimming removed 0 bases at V and 4 bases at J, with 16 bases between. The CDR3 totals 17 residues. The CDR3 loop is CASSQDSASVQYNEQFF. The DNA of the CDR3 is TGCGCCAGCAGCCAAGATTCGGCTAGCGTTCAGTACAATGAGCAGTTCTTC.

The chain recombines TRBV6-5 with TRBJ1-2; 9 positions match TRBD1. The CDR3 runs 14 residues. Germline loops: CDR1 MNHEY, CDR2 SVGAGI. After removal of 6 bases from V and 4 bases from J, the junction contained 6 bases not matched to a gene. The CDR3 coding sequence is TGTGCCAGCAGGGGGACAGGGCGTCCCTATGGCTACACCTTC. Residues: CASRGTGRPYGYTF.

V is TRBV19 and J is TRBJ2-1; 7 bases align to TRBD2. Trimming at V came to 7 bases and at J to 5 bases, leaving 14 bases not matched to a gene. This CDR3 spans 16 amino acids. CDR1 is LNHDA, CDR2 SQIVND, per germline (reference sequence). CDR3 DNA sequence: TGTGCCAGTAAGTTGCCGACCGGACTAGGAAACAATGAGCAGTTCTTC. The encoded protein is CASKLPTGLGNNEQFF. Full variable domain (remainder filled in from reference TRBV19 and TRBJ2-1): DGGITQSPKYLFRKEGQNVTLSCEQNLNHDAMYWYRQDPGQGLRLIYYSQIVNDFQKGDIAEGYSVSREKKESFPLTVTSAQKNPTAFYLCASKLPTGLGNNEQFFGPGTRLTVL.